This entry concerns a single TCR beta chain. The target antigen is unknown. The donors were all Caucasian adults (living in Nashville, Tennessee). Clones were read by immunoSEQ multiplex PCR, and TCRdb kept only the in-frame ones, dropping some. The top ten clones hold around 12% of a sample with under 600,000 clones, 70% to 80% of them seen once. V lost 3 bases, J lost 6 bases, and 12 bases stayed unmatched. The CDR3 spans 18 residues. Germline V gives CDR1 MNHEY, CDR2 SMNVEV (reference sequence). This entry belongs to a study of shared clonotypes between healthy human individuals. General observations from the study: A small donor pool kept down the genetic and exposure-history diversity that was represented.

The sample consisted of PBMCs. This chain joins TRBV27 and TRBJ2-1; 12 bases fit TRBD1. This TCR was recovered from a woman aged 40 to 50 in good health. Some clones in this sample may be carry-over from other donors' samples. The CDR3 bases are TGTGCCAGCAGTTTTCCCGGGACAGGGGGCATTAGGGGCAATGAGCAGTTCTTC. It encodes CASSFPGTGGIRGNEQFF.